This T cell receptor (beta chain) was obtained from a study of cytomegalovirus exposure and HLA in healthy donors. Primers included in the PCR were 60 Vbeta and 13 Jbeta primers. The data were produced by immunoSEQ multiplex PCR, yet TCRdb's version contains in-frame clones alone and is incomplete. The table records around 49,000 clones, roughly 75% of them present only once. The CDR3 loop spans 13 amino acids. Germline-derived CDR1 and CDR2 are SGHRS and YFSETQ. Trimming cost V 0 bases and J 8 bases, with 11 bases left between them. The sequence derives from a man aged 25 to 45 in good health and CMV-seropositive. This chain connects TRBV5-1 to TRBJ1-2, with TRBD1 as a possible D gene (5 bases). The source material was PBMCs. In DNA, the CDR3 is TGCGCCAGCAGCTTGGGCGGGGGTAGCGGCTACACCTTC. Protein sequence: CASSLGGGSGYTF.